Listed below are T cell receptor beta chains from one sample, sequenced in a study of cytomegalovirus exposure and HLA in healthy donors. The data were produced by immunoSEQ multiplex PCR, yet TCRdb's version contains in-frame clones alone and is incomplete. The data contain 140,000 to 150,000 clones, over 80% of them singletons. The source material was PBMCs. Receptor source: a male donor in good health and CMV-seronegative. The CDR3 runs from the conserved cysteine through the conserved F or W. D genes are given only for firm matches. A clone size is listed for some rows: how often the clone was seen (once, few, many), or a class if it is expanded.

j_gene	d_gene	v_gene	abundance	CDR3nt	CDR3aa
TRBJ1-3	NA	TRBV7-8	NA	TGTGCCAGCAGCTCATTCAAAAACTCTGGAAACACCATATATTTT	CASSSFKNSGNTIYF
TRBJ2-1	NA	TRBV6-5	NA	TGTGCCAGCAGTAAACTCGGGGGAGATAATGAGCAGTTCTTC	CASSKLGGDNEQFF
TRBJ2-3	NA	TRBV5-1	NA	TGCGCCAGCAGCGGAAACAGGGATCTACGCACAGATACGCAGTATTTT	CASSGNRDLRTDTQYF
TRBJ1-4	NA	TRBV5-8	NA	TGTGCCAGCAGCTTTGAATCAGCAACTAATGAAAAACTGTTTTTT	CASSFESATNEKLFF
TRBJ2-7	TRBD2	TRBV27	NA	TGTGCCAGCAGTTTAAATAGCGGGAGCGAGCAGTACTTC	CASSLNSGSEQYF
TRBJ1-2	NA	TRBV5-6	NA	TGTGCCAGCAGCTTAGTAGGGGCACAGCTACTTGGCTACACCTTC	CASSLVGAQLLGYTF
TRBJ2-7	TRBD1	TRBV7-9	NA	TGTGCCAGCAGTTCCCAGGGACAGGCCTACGAGCAGTACTTC	CASSSQGQAYEQYF
TRBJ1-2	TRBD1	TRBV9	few	TGTGCCAGCAGCGTTAGGGGGACAGACTATGGCTACACCTTC	CASSVRGTDYGYTF
TRBJ2-5	NA	TRBV6-6	once	TGTGCCAGCAGTTCCGTCGACTCCATAGAGACCCAGTACTTC	CASSSVDSIETQYF
TRBJ2-6	TRBD1	TRBV7-9	NA	TGTGCCAGCAGCATGACAGGGTGGGTCTCTGGGGCCAACGTCCTGACTTTC	CASSMTGWVSGANVLTF
TRBJ2-3	NA	TRBV9	NA	TGTGCCAGCAGCGCTAATTACGATACGCAGTATTTT	CASSANYDTQYF
TRBJ2-2	NA	TRBV6-5	NA	TGTGCCAGCAGTTCCGTGGGACAGGAGCTGTTTTTT	CASSSVGQELFF
TRBJ2-3	TRBD2	TRBV30	NA	TGTGCCTGGAGTAAACTAGCGGGAGGCCTCACAGATACGCAGTATTTT	CAWSKLAGGLTDTQYF
TRBJ2-7	NA	TRBV5-6	NA	TGTGCCAGCAGCCCTCGGCGGGACCTCTACGAGCAGTACTTC	CASSPRRDLYEQYF
TRBJ2-5	NA	TRBV6-1	NA	TGTGCCAGCAGTGAAGCAAGTCGAGGTAGGCTGGAGACCCAGTACTTC	CASSEASRGRLETQYF
TRBJ2-7	NA	TRBV27	NA	TGTGCCAGCACTCCCGCCGAGGGCAACGAGCAGTACTTC	CASTPAEGNEQYF
TRBJ2-7	NA	TRBV7-2	once	TGTGCCAGCAGCTTAGCGAACAGGGCCTACGAGCAGTACTTC	CASSLANRAYEQYF
TRBJ2-5	NA	TRBV28	NA	TGTGCCAGCACCCCCCTCGCCCTCAAGGGAGAAGAGACCCAGTACTTC	CASTPLALKGEETQYF
TRBJ2-1	NA	TRBV7-6	NA	TGTGCCAGCAGCTTAGGAATTAGCGGTCGTGAGCAGTTCTTC	CASSLGISGREQFF
TRBJ2-1	TRBD2	TRBV2	few	TGTGCCAGCATGCTCTCTTCGGCGGGAGCAAACAATGAGCAGTTCTTC	CASMLSSAGANNEQFF